These T cell receptor beta chains were read from a single sample in a study of cytomegalovirus exposure and HLA in healthy donors. Data came from immunoSEQ multiplex PCR; TCRdb stores just in-frame clones and leaves some out. The sample holds 180,000 or so clones, about 75% seen once. What was sequenced was PBMCs. These receptors were obtained from a woman in her thirties or forties in good health and CMV-seropositive. CDR3s include the opening cysteine and the closing phenylalanine or tryptophan. A D gene is named only where the DNA matches it firmly. Clone sizes are given selectively: once, few, many, or a class where the clone is expanded.

>TRBD1|TRBJ2-1|TRBV6-5|NA
TGTGCCAGCGGCCGGGGACAGGGCTACAATGAGCAGTTCTTC
CASGRGQGYNEQFF
>NA|TRBJ1-5|TRBV28|NA
TGTGCCAGCAGTTTCGAAGCCCACAATCAGCCCCAGCATTTT
CASSFEAHNQPQHF
>NA|TRBJ1-2|TRBV6-1|NA
TGTGCCAGCAGTTTCGTTATTAACTATGGCTACACCTTC
CASSFVINYGYTF
>TRBD2|TRBJ2-3|TRBV7-9|NA
TGTTCCAGCAGCTGGCAGCGGGAGGGTGGCACAGATACGCAGTATTTT
CSSSWQREGGTDTQYF
>NA|TRBJ2-1|TRBV14|few
TGTGCCAGCAGCCAAGATGGGGGGGCAGGGCCCTACAATGAGCAGTTCTTC
CASSQDGGAGPYNEQFF
>NA|TRBJ1-3|TRBV7-3|NA
TGTGCCAGCATTGGTGGCAGGGTAGTCTCTGGAAACACCATATATTTT
CASIGGRVVSGNTIYF
>NA|TRBJ2-1|TRBV12-5|NA
TGTGCTAGTGGTTTGACAGGGTACAATGAGCAGTTCTTC
CASGLTGYNEQFF
>TRBD2|TRBJ2-1|TRBV7-2|NA
TGTGCCAGCAGCTTTGACGGGACTAGCGGAACCAATGAGCAGTTCTTC
CASSFDGTSGTNEQFF
>NA|TRBJ1-4|TRBV6-5|NA
TGTGCCAGCAGACCCGGGGGGAAGGTTGAAAAACTGTTTTTT
CASRPGGKVEKLFF
>NA|TRBJ1-1|TRBV10-3|NA
TGTGCCATCAGTCACCACGGGGTGACGAACACTGAAGCTTTCTTT
CAISHHGVTNTEAFF
>NA|TRBJ2-1|TRBV25-1|NA
TGTGCCAGCAGGGGCAGCCTTAGCTCCTACAATGAGCAGTTCTTC
CASRGSLSSYNEQFF
>NA|TRBJ1-1|TRBV9|few
TGTGCCAGCAGCGTAGCAGGACTCAGGAACACTGAAGCTTTCTTT
CASSVAGLRNTEAFF
>TRBD1|TRBJ2-1|TRBV15|NA
TGTGCCACCAGCATTAGACAGGGAACCTACAATGAGCAGTTCTTC
CATSIRQGTYNEQFF
>NA|TRBJ1-3|TRBV30|NA
TGTGCCTGGAGCGCCCAGAGGGACACCATATATTTT
CAWSAQRDTIYF
>TRBD1|TRBJ1-2|TRBV29-1|NA
TGCAGCGTTGAAGATCGGTACAGGGGTGGCTATGGCTACACCTTC
CSVEDRYRGGYGYTF
>TRBD1|TRBJ1-1|TRBV6-5|NA
TGTGCCAGCAGTCCTACCGGGACAGATGCTGAAGCTTTCTTT
CASSPTGTDAEAFF
>NA|TRBJ1-1|TRBV30|NA
TGTGCCTGGAGTGTACCCCCAGGGAACACTGAAGCTTTCTTT
CAWSVPPGNTEAFF
>TRBD2|TRBJ2-7|TRBV6-1|once
TGTGCCAGCAGTGAGGGCGGGAGGGCCTCCTACGAGCAGTACTTC
CASSEGGRASYEQYF
>NA|TRBJ1-5|TRBV28|few
TGTGCCAGCAGATCCTCGAAGGGGGTGAGCAATCAGCCCCAGCATTTT
CASRSSKGVSNQPQHF
>TRBD2|TRBJ2-3|TRBV15|few
TGTGCCACCAGCACCAGGACTAGCGTCACAGATACGCAGTATTTT
CATSTRTSVTDTQYF